Described below is a single T cell receptor beta chain sequence and its context. This clone has more than one count but fewer than ten. Its antigen target is currently unknown. Per-base quality was not reported, and no clone a single base away is much larger than it. Inclusion was restricted to participants for whom at least one PBMC sample before ART initiation and at least two post-ART samples were available. Treatment was received in the United States of America by all participants with HIV. Before DNA extraction, cryopreserved samples of roughly 0.9-11 million PBMC were thawed and washed. At the time of the earliest PBMC sample, participants with HIV were aged between about 20 and 54 years. Per participant, PBMC samples came from 1-4 timepoints prior to ART initiation and 2-8 timepoints following ART initiation, for a median of 7 samples. Serial HIV viral load, CD4+ T-cell count, ART history and demographic data were obtained for every participant. Genomic DNA was extracted from unsorted PBMC with a Qiagen kit on a QIAcube, processed in batches of 12 samples.

This record belongs to a study of long-term antiretroviral therapy in people with HIV (dated by TCRdb to 2021 to 2024). Context from the whole study: The earliest samples were collected roughly a decade before the 2015 WHO recommendation for immediate ART, at a time when ART was usually postponed until CD4 counts fell. A retrospective serial study tested whether ART initiation and durable HIV suppression were associated with changes in peripheral blood TRB repertoire composition and diversity. A total of 150 to 200 cryopreserved PBMC samples came from around 30 adults with confirmed HIV infection and were collected serially over a mean of roughly six years (range 1-12). About 35% of the 30 participants with HIV were female. No cross-contamination during QIAcube processing was shown when test extractions of a monoclonal T-cell line were performed alongside about 30 polyclonal samples.

The immunoSEQ hsTCRB v3.0 assay was used at survey level resolution to sequence the TRB variable region. The target sequencing depth for TRB was about 40,000-55,000 T-cell genomes per sample. An Illumina MiSeq with a v3 150-cycle kit was used to sequence the pooled TRB libraries. The paper's data handling went like this. Analysis of repertoires was carried out in R inside a reproducible Nextflow workflow spanning QC, data transformation and analysis. LymphoSeq2, an R package for exploring AIRR-Seq data, was used to implement custom analyses. Four samples that yielded fewer than 5000 total TRB sequences were excluded, so that under 200 HIV repertoires were analyzed. Of the approximately 190 retained HIV repertoires, roughly 61 were collected before and more than 120 after ART initiation. Repertoires were downsampled to 5000 TRB nucleotide sequences, and summary statistics were averaged over 100 downsampling iterations. Only TRB sequences with CDR3 regions of at least seven amino acids were retained for analysis. A Shannon entropy-derived clonality score and the Gini coefficient were used to measure diversity. In the repertoire networks, any two of the top 5000 CDR3 amino acid sequences were connected whenever the two sequences differed by an edit distance of one. GLIPH2 predicted antigen specificity groups and MHC restriction for TRB CDR3 amino acid sequences. To flag known associations with CMV, EBV, HIV or tissue antigens, CDR3 amino acid sequences were compared against VDJdb and McPAS-TCR. Pre-ART, post-ART and control groups were compared with Wilcoxon signed-rank tests and Holm-Bonferroni correction. TCRdb retrieved this table from immuneACCESS and kept in-frame rearrangements only. Not all clones are present; in checked studies, unresolved V genes account for under half, and no reason is known for the remainder. V and J calls and clone size follow that table, whereas D and trimming were derived from the DNA. This sample gives approximately 2,500 clones in total; approximately 79% of them show up just once. 7% to 9.5% of the sample belongs to the ten largest clones.

The paper as a whole reports these results and caveats: Limited PBMC availability meant only the TCR beta chain was sequenced, without alpha chain pairing. Narrower CDR3 length ranges were observed in HIV repertoires than in controls, and an antigen-experienced repertoire with only a slight naive shift after ART was suggested by the network structure. At every time point, the repertoire was dominated by expanded TRB clones first identified before ART initiation, although this dominance fluctuated and, in many PLHIV, declined after ART. No data were available on ART adherence, viral resistance or therapy changes, limiting inferences about post-ART repertoire changes. The samples span the years 2004 to 2017, and the ART regimens used may be less effective than current regimens. A significant increase in TRB diversity was found to be associated with ART initiation, although TRB diversity was observed to remain significantly below that of transplant donor controls even after long-term ART. Because pre-ART samples had limited cell numbers, profiling was done on unsorted PBMC rather than on sorted CD4+ and CD8+ T cells.

The CDR3, cysteine through phenylalanine, is 18 amino acids long. The kept DNA is CDR3 alone, 54 bases in frame from the first base. Trimming accounts for 4 bases at V and 3 bases at J, while the number of junction bases matched to no gene is 13. For CDR1 and CDR2, the germline V gene lists MGHRA and YSYEKL. This receptor chain uses TRBV4-1 and TRBJ2-7, and 12 junction bases match TRBD2. This specimen consisted of unsorted PBMCs, obtained 0.4 years before starting antiretroviral therapy. The receptor was derived from a woman in her thirties or forties with HIV. This receptor has the CDR3 CASSRQLAGGALSYEQYF. The DNA is as follows: TGCGCCAGCAGCCGACAACTAGCGGGAGGCGCCTTAAGCTACGAGCAGTACTTC.